These T cell receptor beta chains were read from a single sample in a study of radiotherapy plus CTLA-4 blockade in lung cancer. Sequencing was performed with immunoSEQ multiplex PCR; in TCRdb, only in-frame clones are kept and a portion is missing. The sample lists 55,000 to 75,000 clones; about 72% were seen once. The starting material was peripheral blood, obtained from a patient treated with radiotherapy plus ipilimumab. The receptors stem from a human donor with non-small cell lung cancer whose response to radiotherapy plus ipilimumab could not be evaluated. Some clones in this sample may be carry-over from other donors' samples. The CDR3 runs from the conserved cysteine through the conserved F or W. The order of the fields is J gene, D gene, V gene, clone size, CDR3 DNA, CDR3 protein. D genes are given only for firm matches. Size is stated for part of the rows, as once, few or many counts, or as a class when the clone is expanded.

J gene: TRBJ2-1; D gene: TRBD2; V gene: TRBV6-4; clone size: few; CDR3 DNA: TGTGCCAGCAGTGACACCCAGCGGGGGGGCAATGAGCAGTTCTTC; CDR3 protein: CASSDTQRGGNEQFF
J gene: TRBJ2-2; D gene: NA; V gene: TRBV12-5; clone size: NA; CDR3 DNA: TGTGCTAGTGGTTTGGCAATAGATACCGGGGAGCTGTTTTTT; CDR3 protein: CASGLAIDTGELFF
J gene: TRBJ1-1; D gene: NA; V gene: TRBV29-1; clone size: NA; CDR3 DNA: TGCAGCGTTGAACCCAGGGCCCTGAACACTGAAGCTTTCTTT; CDR3 protein: CSVEPRALNTEAFF
J gene: TRBJ2-2; D gene: TRBD2; V gene: TRBV13; clone size: few; CDR3 DNA: TGTGCCAGCAGCTTAGTTAGTCTAGCGGAGACCGGGGAGCTGTTTTTT; CDR3 protein: CASSLVSLAETGELFF
J gene: TRBJ1-1; D gene: TRBD1; V gene: TRBV27; clone size: NA; CDR3 DNA: TGTGCCAGCAGTTCCCCCCGTCAAAGGGGGCGAGGGACTGAAGCTTTCTTT; CDR3 protein: CASSSPRQRGRGTEAFF
J gene: TRBJ2-7; D gene: TRBD1; V gene: TRBV6-4; clone size: once; CDR3 DNA: TGTGCCAGCAGTGACTCGATGGTGGCGAGGGGGCTATCCTACGAGCAGTACTTC; CDR3 protein: CASSDSMVARGLSYEQYF
J gene: TRBJ1-1; D gene: NA; V gene: TRBV2; clone size: NA; CDR3 DNA: TGTGCCAGCCTCCCCTGGGGCCTCAACACTGAAGCTTTCTTT; CDR3 protein: CASLPWGLNTEAFF
J gene: TRBJ1-4; D gene: TRBD1; V gene: TRBV5-1; clone size: NA; CDR3 DNA: TGCGCCAGCAGCTTGGCCGGCCCCGGTACAGGGGGCCTTAATGAAAAACTGTTTTTT; CDR3 protein: CASSLAGPGTGGLNEKLFF
J gene: TRBJ1-6; D gene: NA; V gene: TRBV6-5; clone size: NA; CDR3 DNA: TGTGCCAGCAGTTATCGGGAACATCCGAATTCACCCCTCCACTTT; CDR3 protein: CASSYREHPNSPLHF
J gene: TRBJ2-5; D gene: NA; V gene: TRBV4-1; clone size: NA; CDR3 DNA: TGCGCCAGCAGCCAAGATTCGACGGGTCAAGAGACCCAGTACTTC; CDR3 protein: CASSQDSTGQETQYF
J gene: TRBJ1-1; D gene: TRBD1; V gene: TRBV10-3; clone size: few; CDR3 DNA: TGTGCCAGCAGCCCGTTCGTAGGGGGCTCTGGTGTGAACACTGAAGCTTTCTTT; CDR3 protein: CASSPFVGGSGVNTEAFF
J gene: TRBJ2-7; D gene: TRBD1; V gene: TRBV5-1; clone size: once; CDR3 DNA: TGCGCCAGCAGCTTGGGGGGGACAGTGTGGGGCTCCTACGAGCAGTACTTC; CDR3 protein: CASSLGGTVWGSYEQYF
J gene: TRBJ1-1; D gene: NA; V gene: TRBV5-4; clone size: NA; CDR3 DNA: TGTGCCAGCAGCTTGCCCGAGGCCCCTGAAGCTTTCTTT; CDR3 protein: CASSLPEAPEAFF
J gene: TRBJ1-4; D gene: TRBD1; V gene: TRBV4-3; clone size: NA; CDR3 DNA: TGCGCCAGCGCCAGCGAGAGACAGGGAGGCGAAAAACTGTTTTTT; CDR3 protein: CASASERQGGEKLFF
J gene: TRBJ1-1; D gene: NA; V gene: TRBV28; clone size: few; CDR3 DNA: TGTGCCAGCACCGACTTCGCGGGGACCACTGAAGCTTTCTTT; CDR3 protein: CASTDFAGTTEAFF
J gene: TRBJ1-1; D gene: NA; V gene: TRBV5-1; clone size: once; CDR3 DNA: TGCGCCAGCACGTCTCTGGACATTTACACTGAAGCTTTCTTT; CDR3 protein: CASTSLDIYTEAFF
J gene: TRBJ1-1; D gene: NA; V gene: TRBV19; clone size: NA; CDR3 DNA: TGTGCCAGTAGTTTCGCGGGCCCGAACACTGAAGCTTTCTTT; CDR3 protein: CASSFAGPNTEAFF
J gene: TRBJ1-1; D gene: TRBD1; V gene: TRBV27; clone size: once; CDR3 DNA: TGTGCCAGCAGTTCGTCCTGGGTAAGGGGGCGGAAGTGGACTGAAGCTTTCTTT; CDR3 protein: CASSSSWVRGRKWTEAFF
J gene: TRBJ1-4; D gene: TRBD1; V gene: TRBV18; clone size: NA; CDR3 DNA: TGTGCCAGCTCATCAGGGGAGACAGGGGTATTGCTCGAAAAACTGTTTTTT; CDR3 protein: CASSSGETGVLLEKLFF
J gene: TRBJ1-4; D gene: NA; V gene: TRBV7-9; clone size: once; CDR3 DNA: TGTGCCAGCAGCCTCGGGGGGACTACAAGCGAAAAACTGTTTTTT; CDR3 protein: CASSLGGTTSEKLFF
J gene: TRBJ2-7; D gene: TRBD2; V gene: TRBV10-3; clone size: NA; CDR3 DNA: TGTGCCATCAGCCAGACTAGCGGGGGGGACGAGCAGTACTTC; CDR3 protein: CAISQTSGGDEQYF
J gene: TRBJ1-1; D gene: NA; V gene: TRBV7-9; clone size: NA; CDR3 DNA: TGTGCCAGCAGCTTTGGGAGAGGCGCTGAAGCTTTCTTT; CDR3 protein: CASSFGRGAEAFF
J gene: TRBJ2-1; D gene: TRBD1; V gene: TRBV5-1; clone size: NA; CDR3 DNA: TGCGCCAGCAGCCAGGACAGGGTATGGGACAATGAGCAGTTCTTC; CDR3 protein: CASSQDRVWDNEQFF
J gene: TRBJ2-2; D gene: TRBD1; V gene: TRBV5-1; clone size: NA; CDR3 DNA: TGCGCCAGCAGCTTGGGGACAGGGGGAAACACCGGGGAGCTGTTTTTT; CDR3 protein: CASSLGTGGNTGELFF
J gene: TRBJ2-7; D gene: NA; V gene: TRBV18; clone size: NA; CDR3 DNA: TGTGCCAGCTCACCGGAGGGGGCTGGCGAGCAGTACTTC; CDR3 protein: CASSPEGAGEQYF
J gene: TRBJ2-7; D gene: TRBD1; V gene: TRBV27; clone size: NA; CDR3 DNA: TGTGCCAGCAGAGTCGGGACAGGGAGTTCCTACGAGCAGTACTTC; CDR3 protein: CASRVGTGSSYEQYF